Below, 8 T cell receptor beta chains from the same sample are listed, as sequenced in a study of human T cells and chemical hapten exposure. The time point is: patch test 3, about 24 weeks after DPC sensitization. As to treatment: therapeutic diphenylcyclopropenone sensitization with weekly scalp DPC. MiXCR was run by TCRdb on the RACE reads, yielding one entry per CDR3 protein. Among 95,000 to 150,000 distinct CDR3 sequences, approximately 11% were seen once, and the ten largest hold around 2.5%. The specimen was whole blood, collected in connection with sensitization to the hapten diphenylcyclopropenone (DPC). These receptors originate from a woman between 50 and 59 years old with alopecia areata. Some clones in this sample may be carry-over from other donors' samples.

This sequence joins TRBV12-5 and TRBJ1-1; D uncertain. Germline V CDR1 and CDR2: LGHNT, FRNRAP. V gave up 5 bases and J gave up 0 bases, with 7 bases separating them. The CDR3 is 13 residues long. The CDR3 region is CASGGLVNTEAFF. CDR3 sequence (DNA): TGTGCTAGTGGTGGTCTTGTGAACACTGAAGCTTTCTTT.

This clonotype was recorded a few times. CDR3 bases: TGTGCCAGCAGTTTTGATATCAATGCTTTCTTT. Its protein is CASSFDINAFF. The chain is built from TRBV12-3 or TRBV12-4 and TRBJ1-1; D not resolved. The CDR3 spans 11 residues. V was trimmed by 3 bases and J by 11 bases, leaving 10 bases between them.

This chain links TRBV20-1 with TRBJ1-2; tentatively, D is TRBD1 (5 bases). The CDR3 runs to 13 residues. Trimming cost V 5 bases and J 2 bases, with 12 bases left between them. Germline V lookup: CDR1 DFQATT, CDR2 SNEGSKA (reference sequence). CDR3 region: CSARQSSNYGYTF. The CDR3 DNA sequence: TGCAGTGCTCGACAGTCATCCAACTATGGCTACACCTTC.

As DNA, the CDR3 is TGCGCCAGCAGCCTTACCGGGACAGCCTACGAGCAGTACTTC. Translated, it gives CASSLTGTAYEQYF. The chain employs TRBV4-3 and TRBJ2-7; 7 bases map to TRBD1. The germline V gene encodes CDR1 LGHNA and CDR2 YSLEER. The CDR3 runs 14 residues. V was pared by 4 bases and J by 2 bases, with 5 bases of the junction left unmatched.

This clonotype was picked up a small number of times. The rearrangement joins TRBV7-3 to TRBJ1-1; a possible D gene is TRBD1 (6 bases). This CDR3 contains 13 residues. Germline assignment: CDR1 SGHTA and CDR2 FQGTGA. Deletions cut 5 bases from V and 3 bases from J, with 10 bases between. This chain's CDR3 is CASSPEGDTEAFF. The CDR3 DNA reads as TGTGCCAGCAGCCCTGAGGGGGACACTGAAGCTTTCTTT. The variable domain in full, completed from reference TRBV7-3 and TRBJ1-1, reads GAGVSQTPSNKVTEKGKYVELRCDPISGHTALYWYRQSLGQGPEFLIYFQGTGAADDSGLPNDRFFAVRPEGSVSTLKIQRTERGDSAVYLCASSPEGDTEAFFGQGTRLTVV.

This clonotype was counted a few times. The chain is built from TRBV5-4 and TRBJ2-4; no clear D. The CDR3 consists of 16 residues. V gave up 0 bases and J gave up 1 base, with 11 bases separating them. CDR1 and CDR2 (germline): SGHNT, YYREEE (reference sequence). CDR3 sequence (DNA): TGTGCCAGCAGCTTGGACCCGGATAAGGCCAAAAACATTCAGTACTTC. This gives the protein CASSLDPDKAKNIQYF.

In this sample, this clonotype turned up many times. CDR3: CSVLAGVMDTQYF. CDR3 nucleotide sequence: TGCAGCGTCCTAGCGGGAGTAATGGATACGCAGTATTTT. The V call is TRBV29-1, the J call TRBJ2-3, with 10 bases aligning to TRBD2. CDR1 is SQVTM and CDR2 is ANQGSEA in the germline V gene. V lost 6 bases, J lost 6 bases, and 6 bases stayed unmatched. The CDR3 is made up of 13 amino acids.

This clonotype has just a few counts. The chain joins TRBV5-4 to TRBJ2-1, with 7 nucleotides matching TRBD2. Germline values: CDR1 SGHNT, CDR2 YYREEE (reference sequence). The CDR3 is 14 amino acids. Trimming removed 2 bases from V and 6 bases from J; junction bases left unmatched: 5. The CDR3 coding sequence is TGTGCCAGCAGCTTAGCGGGGACGACCAATGAGCAGTTCTTC. It specifies CASSLAGTTNEQFF.